This T cell receptor (beta chain) came from a study of human T cells and chemical hapten exposure. Background on the study: Among samples, TCR yields varied mainly because of small differences in pooled library volume.

Notes on the study in general: TCRs exceeding a frequency of 1 in 1000 stayed unchanged under DPC sensitization.

Unique molecular identifiers were attached to individual cDNA molecules within the library. TCRdb re-derived calls from the 5' RACE reads in MiXCR, one entry per CDR3 protein. The table has 95,000 to 120,000 distinct CDR3 sequences, around a fifth seen once. Per germline, CDR1 LGHDT and CDR2 YNNKEL (reference sequence). The CDR3 contains 16 residues. V shed 3 bases and J 5 bases; nucleotides not matched to a gene: 4. Extraction yielded total RNA from whole blood (unfractionated). A word on this clonotype: The antigen remains undetermined.

The receptor's source is a human donor in good health. The V and J genes are TRBV3-1 and TRBJ2-5; TRBD2 agrees at 15 bases. The CDR3 protein is CASSHGLAGGGETQYF. In DNA form, the CDR3 reads TGTGCCAGCAGCCATGGACTAGCGGGAGGGGGGGAGACCCAGTACTTC.